Following are 20 T cell receptor beta chains from one sample sequenced in a study of T cell repertoires in cytomegalovirus infection. TCRdb redid the calling of the reads with MiXCR, one entry per CDR3 protein. The sample includes 150,000 or so distinct CDR3 sequences, 20% to 25% of them seen just once. Sequencing used PBMCs. The receptors come from a human donor in good health (CMV status not recorded). Some clones in this sample may be carry-over from other donors' samples.

This clonotype is a singleton in its sample. Because the CDR3 is missing its conserved closing phenylalanine or tryptophan, this is likely a read error. The chain uses TRBV19 and TRBJ2-2; D might be TRBD1 (6 bases). Germline V lookup: CDR1 LNHDA, CDR2 SQIVND (reference sequence). V lost 5 bases and J 1 base, leaving 11 bases between the germline ends. CDR3 length equals 15 residues. CDR3 in amino acids: CASSPPGQNTGELFL. Here the CDR3 DNA reads TGTGCCAGTAGTCCACCGGGACAGAACACCGGGGAGCTGTTTCTT.

In its sample, this clonotype was seen many times. The chain is built from TRBV7-6 and TRBJ2-7; the D is unclear. Germline assignment: CDR1 SGHVS and CDR2 FNYEAQ. The CDR3 runs to 13 residues. V was pared by 1 base and J by 5 bases, with 9 bases between. Here the CDR3 DNA reads TGTGCCAGCAGCTTAGGGGGTCTGAACGAGCAGTACTTC. Residues: CASSLGGLNEQYF.

The chain employs TRBV29-1 and TRBJ1-2, with D perhaps TRBD1 (6 bases). Trimming removed 7 bases from V and 9 bases from J, with 18 bases in between. The germline V gene encodes CDR1 SQVTM and CDR2 ANQGSEA. This CDR3 spans 12 amino acids. The CDR3 loop reads CSGRDKGSRYTF. In DNA form, the CDR3 reads TGCAGCGGCCGGGACAAGGGGAGTCGCTACACCTTC.

The table lists this clonotype with a few counts. The V and J genes are TRBV10-3 and TRBJ2-5, with D maybe TRBD2 (5 bases). CDR3 size: 15 residues. V lost 6 bases to trimming and J lost 1 base, with 15 bases between them. CDR1 and CDR2 from the germline V gene are ENHRY and SYGVKD. The CDR3 sequence: CAIRTEGSPQETQYF. CDR3 nucleotide sequence: TGTGCCATCAGGACCGAGGGCAGTCCCCAAGAGACCCAGTACTTC.

The sample holds many counts of this clonotype. The chain links TRBV28 to TRBJ2-7; 9 nucleotides agree with TRBD1. This CDR3 contains 15 residues. Trimming cost V 6 bases and J 3 bases; bases outside gene matches: 9. Per germline, CDR1 MDHEN and CDR2 SYDVKM. CDR3 nucleotide sequence: TGTGCCAGCAGCACTACCGGGACAGGGATCTACGAGCAGTACTTC. Encoded protein: CASSTTGTGIYEQYF.

The rearrangement joins TRBV7-9 to TRBJ1-2; the match to TRBD1 covers 8 bases. J gave up 6 bases and V 2 bases, and 11 bases lay outside the gene matches. The CDR3 runs to 16 residues. Germline lookup yields CDR1 SEHNR and CDR2 FQNEAQ (reference sequence). In nucleotides, the CDR3 is TGTGCCAGCAGCTTACCGCGGCCGGACAGGGATAATGGCTACACCTTC. This encodes CASSLPRPDRDNGYTF.

The chain is built from TRBV23-1 and TRBJ2-6, with 7 positions matching TRBD1. TRBV23-1 is classed as an ORF, of uncertain function. J lost 0 bases, V lost 6 bases, and 11 bases had no gene match. This CDR3 has 18 amino acids. For the CDR3, the DNA is TGCGCCAGCAGCTCCGGGACAGCGGAGATCTCTGGGGCCAACGTCCTGACTTTC. As protein: CASSSGTAEISGANVLTF.

The table lists this clonotype with a few counts. The rearrangement joins TRBV28 to TRBJ2-7, with 11 nucleotides matching TRBD2. CDR3 length: 16 residues. Germline loops: CDR1 MDHEN, CDR2 SYDVKM. V trimming: 3 bases; J trimming: 6 bases; junction bases outside the gene matches: 10. The CDR3 spells CASSFGGLADPLEQYF. CDR3 bases: TGTGCCAGCAGTTTCGGGGGACTAGCGGACCCCCTCGAGCAGTACTTC.

This clonotype was recorded at least ten times. In nucleotides, the CDR3 is TGTGCCAGCAGCCCGAAGCGGGGGGGCCGCAATGAGCAGTTCTTC. It encodes CASSPKRGGRNEQFF. The V call is TRBV7-3, the J call TRBJ2-1; TRBD2 matches at 10 bases. The CDR3 is 15 residues long. With V trimmed by 5 bases and J by 6 bases, 7 bases remained unmatched. From germline, CDR1 is SGHTA and CDR2 FQGTGA.

The chain joins TRBV18 to TRBJ1-6, with TRBD1 matching over 8 bases. The germline V gene has CDR1 KGHSH and CDR2 LQKENI. The trim removed 5 bases at V and 7 bases at J, leaving 4 bases unmatched. The CDR3 contains 14 residues. The CDR3 DNA reads TGTGCCAGCTCATCGGACAGGGAGAATTCACCCCTCCACTTT. It encodes CASSSDRENSPLHF.

The chain couples TRBV28 to TRBJ2-6; possible D gene TRBD1, 6 bases. CDR3 length: 17 residues. The germline gives CDR1 MDHEN, CDR2 SYDVKM. Trimming removed 3 bases from V and 3 bases from J, with 15 bases in between. This chain's CDR3 is CASSFSGRGSGANVLTF. CDR3 bases: TGTGCCAGCAGTTTTTCGGGCAGGGGTAGTGGGGCCAACGTCCTGACTTTC.

V usage is TRBV7-2 and J usage is TRBJ1-6; D is undetermined. In germline, CDR1 is SGHTA, CDR2 FQGNSA. Trimming removed 3 bases from V and 6 bases from J, with 9 bases in between. This CDR3 region has 14 residues. DNA for the CDR3: TGTGCCAGCAGCTTGCGGACGGCTAATTCACCCCTCCACTTT. Its protein product is CASSLRTANSPLHF.

The gene calls are TRBV28 and TRBJ1-5; perhaps TRBD1 as D (6 bases). The V end lost 8 bases, the J end lost 7 bases, and 18 bases lay between the germline ends. Germline V CDR1 and CDR2: MDHEN, SYDVKM. The CDR3 spans 14 residues. CDR3 region: CASHRRGGGQPQHF. CDR3 bases: TGTGCCAGCCATAGGCGAGGGGGGGGACAGCCCCAGCATTTT.

The chain is built from TRBV4-2 and TRBJ2-5, with D possibly TRBD1 on 6 matching bases. V was trimmed by 0 bases and J by 1 base, leaving 9 bases between them. The V gene's germline CDR1 is LGHNA and CDR2 YNFKEQ. CDR3 size: 15 residues. CDR3 amino acids: CASSQEQGGQETQYF. Written as DNA, the CDR3 is TGTGCCAGCAGCCAAGAGCAAGGGGGCCAAGAGACCCAGTACTTC.

The chain links TRBV19 to TRBJ2-6; D is undetermined. Germline CDR1 and CDR2: LNHDA and SQIVND (reference sequence). The CDR3 length is 14 residues. Trimming removed 7 bases from V and 0 bases from J, with 7 bases in between. The CDR3 is CASNSFSGANVLTF. The CDR3 DNA is TGTGCCAGTAATTCCTTCTCTGGGGCCAACGTCCTGACTTTC.

This clonotype was found a few times. The chain links TRBV12-3 or TRBV12-4 to TRBJ1-2; TRBD1 might be the D (5 bases). The CDR3 runs 14 residues. The germline V and J ends were trimmed by 3 bases and 6 bases, with 14 bases remaining between them. CDR3 sequence: CASSFGQGLHGYTF. The CDR3 nucleotides are TGTGCCAGCAGTTTCGGGCAGGGTTTGCATGGCTACACCTTC.

The gene calls are TRBV7-9 and TRBJ2-4; D possibly uses TRBD1 or TRBD2 (5 bases each). The CDR3 totals 15 residues. In germline, CDR1 is SEHNR, CDR2 FQNEAQ (reference sequence). Trimming left V 1 base short and J 10 bases short, with 17 bases between. The chain's CDR3 is CASSLGLEGSGIQYF. The DNA for the CDR3 is TGTGCCAGCAGCTTAGGGCTTGAGGGGTCTGGAATTCAGTACTTC. Filled out from reference TRBV7-9 and TRBJ2-4, the complete variable domain reads DTGVSQNPRHKITKRGQNVTFRCDPISEHNRLYWYRQTLGQGPEFLTYFQNEAQLEKSRLLSDRFSAERPKGSFSTLEIQRTEQGDSAMYLCASSLGLEGSGIQYFGAGTRLSVL.

There are a few counts of this clonotype. The gene calls are TRBV3-1 and TRBJ2-3; 7 positions agree with TRBD2. Germline loops: CDR1 LGHDT, CDR2 YNNKEL (reference sequence). The CDR3 has 13 amino acids. Trimming removed 0 bases from V and 9 bases from J; junction bases left unmatched: 3. The CDR3 loop is CASSQDRRETQYF. CDR3 DNA sequence: TGTGCCAGCAGCCAAGATCGGCGGGAGACGCAGTATTTT.

With respect to this clonotype: A read error may be the cause here, since a much bigger clone is one base away. The chain has TRBV28 and TRBJ1-2, with 7 bases matching TRBD1. The CDR3 has 13 amino acids. V trimming: 11 bases; J trimming: 4 bases; junction bases outside the gene matches: 10. CDR1 MDHEN and CDR2 SYDVKM come from the germline V gene. CDR3 coding DNA: TGTGCCGGCACCCCGGGACAGAGCTATGGCTACACCTTC. It encodes CAGTPGQSYGYTF.

This clonotype was counted a few times. The chain is built from TRBV20-1 and TRBJ1-3; perhaps TRBD1 as D (5 bases). Trimming shortened V by 1 base and J by 3 bases, and 13 bases separated the two germline ends. CDR3 length equals 15 residues. Per germline, CDR1 DFQATT and CDR2 SNEGSKA (reference sequence). The CDR3: CSARARDLLGNTIYF. In DNA, the CDR3 is TGCAGTGCTAGAGCAAGGGACCTCCTTGGAAACACCATATATTTT.